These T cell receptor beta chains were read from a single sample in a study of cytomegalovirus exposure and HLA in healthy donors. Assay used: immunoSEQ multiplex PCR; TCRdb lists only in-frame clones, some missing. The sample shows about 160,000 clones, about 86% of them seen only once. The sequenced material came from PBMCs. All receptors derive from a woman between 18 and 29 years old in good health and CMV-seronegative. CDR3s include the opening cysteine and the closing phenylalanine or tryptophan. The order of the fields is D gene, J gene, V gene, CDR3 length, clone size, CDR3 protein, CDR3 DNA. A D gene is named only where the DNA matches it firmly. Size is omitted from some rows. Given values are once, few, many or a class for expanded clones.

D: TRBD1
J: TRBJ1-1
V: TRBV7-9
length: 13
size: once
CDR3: CASSLGGKTEAFF
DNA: TGTGCCAGCAGCCTAGGGGGCAAAACTGAAGCTTTCTTT

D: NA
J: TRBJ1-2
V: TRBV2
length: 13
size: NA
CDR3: CASGSRQHYGYTF
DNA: TGTGCCAGCGGGAGTCGTCAGCACTATGGCTACACCTTC

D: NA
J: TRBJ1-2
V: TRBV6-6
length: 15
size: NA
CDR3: CASSYKGPEIYGYTF
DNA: TGTGCCAGCAGTTACAAGGGGCCAGAAATCTATGGCTACACCTTC

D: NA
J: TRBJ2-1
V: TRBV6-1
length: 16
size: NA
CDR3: CASSEESGSVYNEQFF
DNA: TGTGCCAGCAGTGAAGAGTCAGGGTCAGTTTACAATGAGCAGTTCTTC

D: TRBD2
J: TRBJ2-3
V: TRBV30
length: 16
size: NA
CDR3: CAWSPFARGGRDTQYF
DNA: TGTGCCTGGAGTCCCTTCGCGCGGGGGGGCCGCGATACGCAGTATTTT

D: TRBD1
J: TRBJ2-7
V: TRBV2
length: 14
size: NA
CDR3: CASRPGQGPNEQYF
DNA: TGTGCCAGCAGACCGGGACAGGGACCTAACGAGCAGTACTTC

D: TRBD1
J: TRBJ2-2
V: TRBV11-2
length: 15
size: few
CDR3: CASILDRGRTGELFF
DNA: TGTGCCAGCATCCTAGACAGGGGGCGTACCGGGGAGCTGTTTTTT

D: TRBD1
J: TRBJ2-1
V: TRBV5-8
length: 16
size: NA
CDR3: CASSLRDRGPYNEQFF
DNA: TGTGCCAGCAGCTTGAGGGACAGGGGACCCTACAATGAGCAGTTCTTC

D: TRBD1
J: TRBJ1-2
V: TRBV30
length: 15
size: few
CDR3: CALDRGSPEDYGYTF
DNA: TGTGCCTTAGACAGGGGGTCCCCAGAGGACTATGGCTACACCTTC

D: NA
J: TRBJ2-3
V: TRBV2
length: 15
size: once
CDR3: CASSWDSPRTDTQYF
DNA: TGTGCCAGCAGTTGGGACTCCCCTCGCACAGATACGCAGTATTTT

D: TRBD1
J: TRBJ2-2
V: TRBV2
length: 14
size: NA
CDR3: CASQVQGATGELFF
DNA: TGTGCCAGCCAGGTTCAGGGGGCCACCGGGGAGCTGTTTTTT

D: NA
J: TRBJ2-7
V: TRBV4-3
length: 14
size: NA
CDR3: CASSQVKGAYEQYF
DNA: TGCGCCAGCAGCCAAGTTAAAGGAGCCTACGAGCAGTACTTC

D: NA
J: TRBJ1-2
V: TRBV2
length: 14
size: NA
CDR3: CASSESTGIYGYTF
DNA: TGTGCCAGCAGTGAGAGTACCGGGATTTATGGCTACACCTTC

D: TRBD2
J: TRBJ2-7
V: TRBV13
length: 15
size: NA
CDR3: CASSLVVAGEYEQYF
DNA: TGTGCCAGCAGCTTAGTGGTAGCGGGAGAGTACGAGCAGTACTTC

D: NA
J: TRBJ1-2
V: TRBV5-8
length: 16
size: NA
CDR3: CASSLRAGAGSYGYTF
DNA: TGTGCCAGCAGCTTGCGGGCTGGGGCCGGGAGTTATGGCTACACCTTC

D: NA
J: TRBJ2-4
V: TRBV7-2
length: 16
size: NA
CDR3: CASSPRQDLAKNIQYF
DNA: TGTGCCAGCAGCCCTCGACAGGACCTAGCCAAAAACATTCAGTACTTC

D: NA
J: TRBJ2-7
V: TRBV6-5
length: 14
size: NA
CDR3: CASSYARTAYEQYF
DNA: TGTGCCAGCAGTTACGCGCGGACAGCCTACGAGCAGTACTTC

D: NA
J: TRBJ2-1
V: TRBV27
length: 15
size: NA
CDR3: CASSLSPGAYNEQFF
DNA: TGTGCCAGCAGTTTATCGCCGGGAGCCTACAATGAGCAGTTCTTC

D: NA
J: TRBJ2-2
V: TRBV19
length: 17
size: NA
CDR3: CASSISGSGTNTGELFF
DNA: TGTGCCAGTAGTATTAGTGGATCGGGGACGAACACCGGGGAGCTGTTTTTT

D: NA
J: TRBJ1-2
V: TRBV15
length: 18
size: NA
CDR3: CATSRDRQPYLYSSGYTF
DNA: TGTGCCACCAGCAGAGACAGGCAGCCCTACCTCTATAGTAGTGGCTACACCTTC

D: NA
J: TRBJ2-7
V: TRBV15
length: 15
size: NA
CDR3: CATSGTTKRIYEQYF
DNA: TGTGCCACCAGCGGGACAACCAAAAGGATCTACGAGCAGTACTTC

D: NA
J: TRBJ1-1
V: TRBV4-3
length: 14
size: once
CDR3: CASSQERKGIEAFF
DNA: TGCGCCAGCAGCCAAGAAAGGAAGGGGATTGAAGCTTTCTTT

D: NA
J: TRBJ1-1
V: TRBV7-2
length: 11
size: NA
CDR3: CASSLATEAFF
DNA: TGTGCCAGCAGCTTGGCCACTGAAGCTTTCTTT

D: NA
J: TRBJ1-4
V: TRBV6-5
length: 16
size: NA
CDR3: CASSSSLGRGDEKLFF
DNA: TGTGCCAGCAGTTCTTCATTGGGCAGGGGTGATGAAAAACTGTTTTTT

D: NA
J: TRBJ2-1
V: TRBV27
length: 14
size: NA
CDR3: CASSLRSSYNEQFF
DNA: TGTGCCAGCAGTCTCCGCAGCTCCTACAATGAGCAGTTCTTC

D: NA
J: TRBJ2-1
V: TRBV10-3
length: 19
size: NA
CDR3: CAISTDGLVAISSYNEQFF
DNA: TGTGCCATCAGTACGGACGGACTGGTCGCCATTAGCTCCTACAATGAGCAGTTCTTC

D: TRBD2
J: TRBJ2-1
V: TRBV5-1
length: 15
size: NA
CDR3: CASSPGLAGVNEQFF
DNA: TGCGCCAGCAGCCCCGGACTAGCGGGAGTGAATGAGCAGTTCTTC

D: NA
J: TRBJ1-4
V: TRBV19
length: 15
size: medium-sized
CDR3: CASCSSRWTDEKLFF
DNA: TGTGCCAGTTGTAGTTCGCGGTGGACAGATGAAAAACTGTTTTTT

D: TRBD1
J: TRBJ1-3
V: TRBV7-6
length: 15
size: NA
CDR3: CASRESTGQGNTIYF
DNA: TGTGCCAGCAGGGAGTCGACAGGGCAAGGAAACACCATATATTTT

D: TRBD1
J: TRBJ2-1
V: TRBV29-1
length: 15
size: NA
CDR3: CSVGTTGGYYNEQFF
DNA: TGCAGCGTGGGTACGACAGGGGGCTACTACAATGAGCAGTTCTTC

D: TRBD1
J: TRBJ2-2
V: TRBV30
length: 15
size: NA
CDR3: CAWSFETGGGGELFF
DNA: TGTGCCTGGAGTTTCGAGACAGGGGGTGGCGGGGAGCTGTTTTTT

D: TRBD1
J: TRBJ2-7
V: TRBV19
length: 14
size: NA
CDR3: CASRADRDSYEQYF
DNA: TGTGCCAGTAGGGCGGACAGGGACTCCTACGAGCAGTACTTC

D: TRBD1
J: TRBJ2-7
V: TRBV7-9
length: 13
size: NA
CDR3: CASRLQGAYEQYF
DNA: TGTGCCAGCAGGCTCCAGGGGGCCTACGAGCAGTACTTC

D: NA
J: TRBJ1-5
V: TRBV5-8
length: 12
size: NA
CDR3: CASSFRNGQQHF
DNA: TGTGCCAGCAGCTTTAGAAATGGACAACAGCATTTT

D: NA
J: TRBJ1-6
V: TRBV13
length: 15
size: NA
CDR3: CASSSGQGLNSPLHF
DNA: TGTGCCAGCAGTTCCGGGCAGGGGTTAAATTCACCCCTCCACTTT

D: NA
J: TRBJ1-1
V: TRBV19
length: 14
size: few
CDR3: CASSITALNTEAFF
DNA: TGTGCCAGTAGTATTACTGCGCTGAACACTGAAGCTTTCTTT

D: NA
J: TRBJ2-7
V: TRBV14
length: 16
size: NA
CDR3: CASSQGQIRATYEQYF
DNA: TGTGCCAGCAGCCAAGGTCAGATTCGTGCCACCTACGAGCAGTACTTC

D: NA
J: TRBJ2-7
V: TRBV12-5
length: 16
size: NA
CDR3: CASGFPPGGRRGEQYF
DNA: TGTGCTAGTGGTTTTCCCCCCGGCGGGAGAAGGGGGGAGCAGTACTTC

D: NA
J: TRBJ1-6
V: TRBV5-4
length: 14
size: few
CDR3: CASSYRALGSPLHF
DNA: TGTGCCAGCAGCTACAGGGCTCTTGGTTCACCCCTCCACTTT

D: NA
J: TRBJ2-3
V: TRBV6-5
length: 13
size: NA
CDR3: CASRAGFTDTQYF
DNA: TGTGCCAGCAGGGCGGGGTTCACAGATACGCAGTATTTT

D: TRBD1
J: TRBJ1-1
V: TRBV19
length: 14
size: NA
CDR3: CASSIVGGQGGAFF
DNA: TGTGCCAGTAGTATAGTAGGCGGACAGGGGGGAGCTTTCTTT